The clone carrying this T cell receptor beta chain has more than one count but fewer than ten. Its specificity is unknown. TCRdb itself ran the RT-PCR reads through MiXCR, one entry per CDR3 protein. Among 400,000 to 650,000 distinct CDR3 sequences listed, roughly 7.9% were seen once. This record belongs to a study of response to subunit inactivated influenza vaccine. Overall study findings and caveats: The authors put forward the suggestion that each seasonal influenza vaccination may bring in only a limited number of new T cells.

The receptor's source is a man aged 45 to 70 who received an inactivated influenza vaccine. Sequenced material: PBMCs from blood, taken roughly 24 months after vaccination.

The CDR3 loop reads CASSHKRKETQYF. CDR3 coding DNA: TGTGCCAGCAGCCATAAGCGGAAAGAGACCCAGTACTTC. This chain joins TRBV3-1 and TRBJ2-5; D is perhaps TRBD2 (5 bases). This CDR3 region has 13 residues. The V end lost 3 bases, the J end lost 3 bases, and 8 bases lay between the germline ends. Per the germline V gene, CDR1 is LGHDT and CDR2 is YNNKEL (reference sequence).